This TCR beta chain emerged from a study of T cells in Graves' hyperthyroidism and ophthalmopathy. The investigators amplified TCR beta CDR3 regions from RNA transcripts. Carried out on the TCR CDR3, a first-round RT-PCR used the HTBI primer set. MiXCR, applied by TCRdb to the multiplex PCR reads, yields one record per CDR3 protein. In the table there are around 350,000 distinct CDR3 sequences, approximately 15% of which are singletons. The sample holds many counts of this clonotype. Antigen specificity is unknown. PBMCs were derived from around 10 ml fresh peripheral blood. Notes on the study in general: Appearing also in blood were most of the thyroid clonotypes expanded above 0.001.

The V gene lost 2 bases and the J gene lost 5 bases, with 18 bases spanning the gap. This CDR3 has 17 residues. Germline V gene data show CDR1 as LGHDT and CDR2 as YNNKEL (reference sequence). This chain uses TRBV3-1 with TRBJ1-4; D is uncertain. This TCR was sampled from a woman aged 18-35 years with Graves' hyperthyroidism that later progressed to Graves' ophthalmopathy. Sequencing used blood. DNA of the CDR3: TGTGCCAGCAGCCAATTTGAAAATAGGACGGTGAATGAAAAACTGTTTTTT. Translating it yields CASSQFENRTVNEKLFF.